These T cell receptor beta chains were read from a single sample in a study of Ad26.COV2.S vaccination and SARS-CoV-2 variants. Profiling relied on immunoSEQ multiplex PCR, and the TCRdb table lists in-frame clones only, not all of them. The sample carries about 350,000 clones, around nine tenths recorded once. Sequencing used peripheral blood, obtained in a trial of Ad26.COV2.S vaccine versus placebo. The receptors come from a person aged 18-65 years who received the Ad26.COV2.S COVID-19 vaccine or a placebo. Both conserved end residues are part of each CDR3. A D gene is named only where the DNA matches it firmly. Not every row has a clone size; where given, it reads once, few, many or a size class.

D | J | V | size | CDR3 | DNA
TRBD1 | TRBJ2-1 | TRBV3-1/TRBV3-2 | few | CASSQGYGTGVGNEQFF | TGTGCCAGCAGCCAGGGTTACGGGACAGGGGTCGGGAATGAGCAGTTCTTC
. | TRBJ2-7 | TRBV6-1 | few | CASSERRPYEQYF | TGTGCCAGCAGTGAAAGACGCCCCTACGAGCAGTACTTC
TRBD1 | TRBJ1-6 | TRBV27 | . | CASSLMGQGRNSPLHF | TGTGCCAGCAGTTTAATGGGACAGGGGCGTAATTCACCCCTCCACTTT
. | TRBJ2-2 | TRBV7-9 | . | CASSLGSPGELFF | TGTGCCAGCAGCTTAGGTTCCCCCGGGGAGCTGTTTTTT
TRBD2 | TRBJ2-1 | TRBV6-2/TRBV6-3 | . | CASSYNPSGGLTNNEQFF | TGTGCCAGCAGTTACAACCCTAGCGGGGGCCTTACGAACAATGAGCAGTTCTTC
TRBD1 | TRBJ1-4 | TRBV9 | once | CASSQGQASEKLFF | TGTGCCAGCAGCCAGGGACAGGCTTCGGAAAAACTGTTTTTT
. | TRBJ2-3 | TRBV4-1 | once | CASSQRSTGEGADTQYF | TGCGCCAGCAGCCAACGTTCCACAGGGGAGGGGGCAGATACGCAGTATTTT
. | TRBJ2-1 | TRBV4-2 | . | CASSPRRGSSYNEQFF | TGTGCCAGCAGCCCCCGCCGGGGGAGCTCCTACAATGAGCAGTTCTTC
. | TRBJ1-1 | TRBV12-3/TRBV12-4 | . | CASSNHGRTEAFF | TGTGCCAGCAGTAACCACGGGCGGACTGAAGCTTTCTTT
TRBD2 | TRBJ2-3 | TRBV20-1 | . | CSASVAGVRADTQYF | TGCAGTGCTAGTGTAGCGGGAGTCCGGGCAGATACGCAGTATTTT
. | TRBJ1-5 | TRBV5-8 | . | CASSYNLLGWGSNQPQHF | TGTGCCAGCAGCTATAATCTATTGGGTTGGGGGAGCAATCAGCCCCAGCATTTT
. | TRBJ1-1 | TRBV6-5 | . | CASTRTNTEAFF | TGTGCCAGCACCAGGACGAACACTGAAGCTTTCTTT
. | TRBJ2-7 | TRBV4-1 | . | CASSQDLIGRGLYEQYF | TGCGCCAGCAGCCAAGATCTGATCGGGCGGGGGCTCTACGAGCAGTACTTC
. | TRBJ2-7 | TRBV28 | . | CASRAPGAKSYEQYF | TGTGCCAGCCGAGCCCCGGGGGCGAAGTCCTACGAGCAGTACTTC
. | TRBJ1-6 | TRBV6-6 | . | CASSYSRPVSPLHF | TGTGCCAGCAGTTACTCGAGGCCAGTTTCACCCCTCCACTTT
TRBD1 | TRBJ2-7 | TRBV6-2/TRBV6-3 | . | CASSYSPDRGDYEQYF | TGTGCCAGCAGTTACTCCCCGGACAGGGGGGACTACGAGCAGTACTTC
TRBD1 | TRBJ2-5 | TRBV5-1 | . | CASSLDRTGEETQYF | TGCGCCAGCAGCTTGGACCGTACAGGGGAGGAGACCCAGTACTTC
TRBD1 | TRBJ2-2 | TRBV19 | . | CASSSQGAAGELFF | TGTGCCAGTAGTTCGCAGGGGGCGGCCGGGGAGCTGTTTTTT
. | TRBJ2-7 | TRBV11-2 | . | CASSSTKGRGYEQYF | TGTGCCAGCAGCTCCACCAAGGGACGGGGCTACGAGCAGTACTTC
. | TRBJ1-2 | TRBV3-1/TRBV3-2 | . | CASSQDTGYYGYTF | TGTGCCAGCAGCCAAGATACAGGGTACTATGGCTACACCTTC
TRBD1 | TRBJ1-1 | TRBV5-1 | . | CASSLGTGFYTEAFF | TGCGCCAGCAGCTTGGGGACAGGGTTTTACACTGAAGCTTTCTTT
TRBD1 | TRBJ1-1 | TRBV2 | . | CASADTGGHTEAFF | TGTGCCAGCGCTGACACAGGGGGCCACACTGAAGCTTTCTTT
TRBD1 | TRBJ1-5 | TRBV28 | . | CASSLLRGMVQPQHF | TGTGCCAGCAGTTTACTCAGGGGGATGGTTCAGCCCCAGCATTTT
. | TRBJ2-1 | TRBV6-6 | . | CASSYSLLSSYNEQFF | TGTGCCAGCAGTTACTCACTATTGAGCTCCTACAATGAGCAGTTCTTC
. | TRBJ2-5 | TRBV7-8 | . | CASSLGAVNQETQYF | TGTGCCAGCAGCCTAGGGGCAGTCAACCAAGAGACCCAGTACTTC
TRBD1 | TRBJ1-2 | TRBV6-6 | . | CASSPDRAYGYTF | TGTGCCAGCAGTCCCGACAGGGCCTATGGCTACACCTTC
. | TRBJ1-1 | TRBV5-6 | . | CASSPRATEAFF | TGTGCCAGCAGCCCCCGGGCCACTGAAGCTTTCTTT
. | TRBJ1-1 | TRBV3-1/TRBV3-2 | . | CASSQDRGLNTEAFF | TGTGCCAGCAGCCAAGATAGGGGTCTGAACACTGAAGCTTTCTTT
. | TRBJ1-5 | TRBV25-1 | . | CASKPRDGRSSNQPQHF | TGTGCCAGCAAGCCTAGGGACGGCAGATCTAGCAATCAGCCCCAGCATTTT
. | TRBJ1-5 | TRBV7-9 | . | CASSLGQFNQPQHF | TGTGCCAGCAGCCTAGGACAGTTCAATCAGCCCCAGCATTTT
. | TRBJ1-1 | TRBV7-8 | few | CASSKLTREDTEAFF | TGTGCCAGCAGCAAACTGACACGGGAGGACACTGAAGCTTTCTTT
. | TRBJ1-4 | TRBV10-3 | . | CAISEQGNEKLFF | TGTGCCATCAGTGAGCAGGGTAATGAAAAACTGTTTTTT
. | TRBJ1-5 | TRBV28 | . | CASSRQGVIDPQHF | TGTGCCAGCAGTCGTCAGGGAGTAATTGATCCCCAGCATTTT
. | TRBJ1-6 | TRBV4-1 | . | CASSQALVRSSYNSPLHF | TGCGCCAGCAGCCAAGCTCTGGTCAGGAGCTCCTATAATTCACCCCTCCACTTT
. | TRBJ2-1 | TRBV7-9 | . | CASSFRRLASSYNEQFF | TGTGCCAGCAGCTTTCGTAGGCTAGCAAGCTCCTACAATGAGCAGTTCTTC
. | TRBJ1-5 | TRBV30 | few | CAWSVITQGQPQHF | TGTGCCTGGAGTGTGATCACCCAGGGGCAGCCCCAGCATTTT
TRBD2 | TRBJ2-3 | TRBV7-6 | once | CASSLVDRGLAGSTDTQYF | TGTGCCAGCAGCTTAGTGGACAGAGGACTAGCGGGAAGTACAGATACGCAGTATTTT
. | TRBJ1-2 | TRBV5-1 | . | CASSLSPRDSGRYGYTF | TGCGCCAGCAGCTTGAGCCCTCGTGACAGCGGGAGGTATGGCTACACCTTC
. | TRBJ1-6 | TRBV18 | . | CASSQGVADSPLHF | TGTGCCAGCTCACAAGGGGTAGCGGATTCACCCCTCCACTTT
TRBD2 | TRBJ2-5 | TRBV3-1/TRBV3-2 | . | CASSQDGTSTETQYF | TGTGCCAGCAGCCAAGATGGGACTAGCACAGAGACCCAGTACTTC
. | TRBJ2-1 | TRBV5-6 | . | CASSLVGNNEQFF | TGTGCCAGCAGCTTGGTTGGAAACAATGAGCAGTTCTTC
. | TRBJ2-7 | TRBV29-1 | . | CSVKYSIGRRGGSEQYF | TGCAGCGTTAAGTACAGCATTGGTCGGCGGGGAGGTTCCGAGCAGTACTTC
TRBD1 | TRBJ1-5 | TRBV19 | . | CASRDRGGQPQHF | TGTGCCAGTAGGGACAGGGGGGGTCAGCCCCAGCATTTT
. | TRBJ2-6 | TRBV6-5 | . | CASTGGGTGANVLTF | TGTGCCAGCACCGGTGGGGGCACCGGGGCCAACGTCCTGACTTTC
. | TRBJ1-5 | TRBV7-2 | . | CASSLGIDRATPQHF | TGTGCCAGCAGCTTAGGAATAGATCGGGCTACGCCCCAGCATTTT
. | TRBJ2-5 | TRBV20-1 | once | CSARALETQYF | TGCAGTGCTAGAGCCCTCGAGACCCAGTACTTC
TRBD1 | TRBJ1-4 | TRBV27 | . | CASSLTRGDRGHEKLFF | TGTGCCAGCAGTCTCACCCGGGGGGACAGGGGCCATGAAAAACTGTTTTTT
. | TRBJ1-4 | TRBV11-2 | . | CASSLGLHGKTNEKLFF | TGTGCCAGCAGCTTAGGACTTCACGGGAAAACTAATGAAAAACTGTTTTTT
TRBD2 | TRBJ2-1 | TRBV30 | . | CAWSVGPTSVNEQFF | TGTGCCTGGAGTGTAGGACCGACTAGCGTCAATGAGCAGTTCTTC
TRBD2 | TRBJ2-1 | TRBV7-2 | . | CASSLDLAGGYNEQFF | TGTGCCAGCAGCTTAGATCTGGCGGGGGGGTACAATGAGCAGTTCTTC
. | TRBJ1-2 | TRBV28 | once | CASSLSEEAGYTF | TGTGCCAGCAGTTTATCCGAAGAGGCTGGCTACACCTTC
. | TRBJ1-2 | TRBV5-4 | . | CASSSGRLEGYTF | TGTGCCAGCAGCTCGGGACGGCTGGAGGGCTACACCTTC
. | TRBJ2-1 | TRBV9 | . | CASSSQQANEQFF | TGTGCCAGCAGCTCACAACAGGCTAATGAGCAGTTCTTC
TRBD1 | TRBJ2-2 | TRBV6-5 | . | CASSQGADTGELFF | TGTGCCAGCAGCCAGGGGGCCGACACCGGGGAGCTGTTTTTT
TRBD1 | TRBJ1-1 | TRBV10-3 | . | CAISHRGFAEAFF | TGTGCCATCAGTCACAGGGGGTTCGCTGAAGCTTTCTTT
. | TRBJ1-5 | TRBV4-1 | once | CASSQRQTNQPQHF | TGCGCCAGCAGCCAACGACAGACTAATCAGCCCCAGCATTTT
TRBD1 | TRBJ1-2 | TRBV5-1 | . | CASSNPGQGFYGYTF | TGCGCCAGCAGCAATCCGGGACAGGGCTTCTATGGCTACACCTTC